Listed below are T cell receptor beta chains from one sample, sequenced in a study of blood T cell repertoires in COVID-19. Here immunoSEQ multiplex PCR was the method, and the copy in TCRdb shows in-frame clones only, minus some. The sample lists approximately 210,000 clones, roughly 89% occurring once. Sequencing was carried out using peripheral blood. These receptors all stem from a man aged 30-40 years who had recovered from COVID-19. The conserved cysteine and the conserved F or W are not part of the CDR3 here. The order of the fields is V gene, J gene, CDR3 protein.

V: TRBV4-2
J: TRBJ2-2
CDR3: ASSPQTASNTGELF

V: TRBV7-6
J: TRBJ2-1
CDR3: ASSFPVLAGDNEQF

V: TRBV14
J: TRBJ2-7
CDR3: ASSIAGGGEQY

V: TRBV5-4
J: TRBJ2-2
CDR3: ASSFGTVTGELF

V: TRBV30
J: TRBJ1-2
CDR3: AGGGLGNYGYT

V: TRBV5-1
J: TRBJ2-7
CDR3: ASSRTGGLNEQY

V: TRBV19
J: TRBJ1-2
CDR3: ASSEPGTAITGYT

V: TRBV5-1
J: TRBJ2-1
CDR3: ASGRGAPYNEQF

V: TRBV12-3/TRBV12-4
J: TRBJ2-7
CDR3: ASSPRQGGEQY

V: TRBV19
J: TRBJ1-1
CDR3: ASSGEQGAVGAEAF

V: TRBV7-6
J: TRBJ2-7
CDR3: ASSQTSAHEQY

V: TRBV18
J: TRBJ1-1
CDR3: ASSPPNQGTEAF

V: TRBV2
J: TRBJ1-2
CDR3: ASRGTGLNYGYT

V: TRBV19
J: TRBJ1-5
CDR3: ASRAGPGQSRQPQH

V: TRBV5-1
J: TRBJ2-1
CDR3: ASSLVASGTLGGAEQF

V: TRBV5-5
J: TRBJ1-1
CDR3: ASMPLQGARTEAF

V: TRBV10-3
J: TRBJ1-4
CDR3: AISESLRGQGLREKLF

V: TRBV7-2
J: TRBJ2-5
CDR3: ASSLAGTSGGKETQY

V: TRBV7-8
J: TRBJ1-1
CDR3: ASSPSVGGPRTEAF

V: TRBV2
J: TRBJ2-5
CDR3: ASRPQSAGGETQY

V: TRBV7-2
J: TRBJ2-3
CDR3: ASSLVGPSGGGSGTQY

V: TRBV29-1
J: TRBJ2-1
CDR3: SAAGTGAVDSTYNEQF

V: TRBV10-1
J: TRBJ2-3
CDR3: ASSEDRGGAFTDTQY

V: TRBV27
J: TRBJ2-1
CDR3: ASSPRLAATQGQF

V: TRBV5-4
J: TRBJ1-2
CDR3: ASSFFPGGTVYGYT

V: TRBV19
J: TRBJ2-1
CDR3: ASSMGTSGYNEQF

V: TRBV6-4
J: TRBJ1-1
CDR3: ASSDSKEAYPSEAF

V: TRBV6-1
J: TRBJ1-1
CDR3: ASSETGEGTEAF

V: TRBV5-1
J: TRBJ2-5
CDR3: ASSLGRPAETQY

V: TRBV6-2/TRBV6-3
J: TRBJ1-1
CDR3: ASSSPGQMNTEAF

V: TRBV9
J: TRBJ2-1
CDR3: ASSPKRGDNEQF

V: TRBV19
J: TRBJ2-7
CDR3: ASSIFVRDLVHKSSSYEQY

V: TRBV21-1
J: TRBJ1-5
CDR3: ASSLGGESGQPQH

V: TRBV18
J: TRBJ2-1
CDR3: ASSAGGIYNEQF

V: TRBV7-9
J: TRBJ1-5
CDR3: ASSRSVNSNQPQH

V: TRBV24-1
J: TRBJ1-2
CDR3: ATSDPPGTAYGYT

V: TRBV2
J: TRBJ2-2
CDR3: ASSLLAGQNTGELF

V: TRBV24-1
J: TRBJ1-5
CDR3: ATSDSRTGGLSNQPQH

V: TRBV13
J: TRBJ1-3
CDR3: ASSLGRGNTIY

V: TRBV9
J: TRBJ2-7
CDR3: ASSVSTITYEQY

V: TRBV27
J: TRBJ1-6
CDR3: ASIGTGSNSPLH

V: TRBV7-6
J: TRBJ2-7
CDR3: ASSFRIGPTYEQY

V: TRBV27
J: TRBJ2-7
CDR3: ASGRGLNEQY

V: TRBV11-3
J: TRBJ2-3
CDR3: ASRPTGSDTQY

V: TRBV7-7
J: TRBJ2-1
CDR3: ASSNTGGGWGYGEQF

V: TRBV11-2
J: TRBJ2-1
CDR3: ASSLEAGSREF

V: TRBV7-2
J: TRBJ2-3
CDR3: ASRVSGISTDTQY

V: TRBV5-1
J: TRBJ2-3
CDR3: ASSLAGGGANTDTQY

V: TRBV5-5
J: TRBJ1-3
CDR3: ASSFSQGARDTIY

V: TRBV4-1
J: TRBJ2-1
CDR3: ASSASGGAAEQF

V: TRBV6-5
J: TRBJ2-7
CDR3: ASRVQGAEQY